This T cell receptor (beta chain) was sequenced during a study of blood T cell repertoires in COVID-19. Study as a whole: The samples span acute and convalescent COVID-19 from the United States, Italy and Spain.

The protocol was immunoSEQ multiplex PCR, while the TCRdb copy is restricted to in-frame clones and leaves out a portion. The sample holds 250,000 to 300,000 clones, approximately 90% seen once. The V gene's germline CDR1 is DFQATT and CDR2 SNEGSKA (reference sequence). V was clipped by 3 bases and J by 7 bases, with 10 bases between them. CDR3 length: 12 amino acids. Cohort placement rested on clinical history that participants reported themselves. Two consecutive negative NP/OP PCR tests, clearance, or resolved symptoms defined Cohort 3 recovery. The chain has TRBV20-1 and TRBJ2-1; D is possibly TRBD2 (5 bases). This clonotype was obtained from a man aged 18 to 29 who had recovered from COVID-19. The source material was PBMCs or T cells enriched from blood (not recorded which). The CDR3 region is CSASLRGNEQFF. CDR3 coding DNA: TGCAGTGCTAGTCTGAGAGGGAATGAGCAGTTCTTC.